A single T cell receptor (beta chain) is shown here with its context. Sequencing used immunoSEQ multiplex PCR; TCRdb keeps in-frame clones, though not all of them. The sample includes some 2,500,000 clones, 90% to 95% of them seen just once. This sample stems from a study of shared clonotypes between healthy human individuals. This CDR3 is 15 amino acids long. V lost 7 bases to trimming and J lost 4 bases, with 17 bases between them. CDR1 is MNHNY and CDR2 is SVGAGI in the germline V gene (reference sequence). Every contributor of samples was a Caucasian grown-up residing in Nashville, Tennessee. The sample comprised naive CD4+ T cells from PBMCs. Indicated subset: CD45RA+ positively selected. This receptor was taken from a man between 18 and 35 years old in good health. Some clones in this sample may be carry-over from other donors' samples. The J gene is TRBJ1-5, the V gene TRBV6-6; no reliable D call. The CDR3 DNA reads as TGTGCCAGCACCCGTGGGTGGGGAGCTAATCAGCCCCAGCATTTT. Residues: CASTRGWGANQPQHF.